This TCR beta chain was sequenced for a study of OX40 agonist ivuxolimab in advanced cancers. Study-level information: Earlier treatment with anti-PD-1, anti-PD-L1 or anti-CTLA-4 was permitted, and over 35% had received some. Partial responses were seen in three patients, one with hepatocellular carcinoma and two with cutaneous melanoma.

Broader study findings: The mean number of expanded clones was higher in CD8+ T cells than in CD4+.

Sequencing used immunoSEQ multiplex PCR; TCRdb keeps in-frame clones, though not all of them. The table lists about 64,000 clones, about 80% of them singletons. The ends lost 4 bases at V and 0 bases at J; junction bases unmatched: 3. Germline-derived CDR1 and CDR2 are MNHNS and SASEGT. The CDR3 extends over 16 amino acids. Of note for this clone: Its target is not known.

This rearrangement joins TRBV6-1 to TRBJ2-3; TRBD1 agrees at 11 bases. Here the sequenced sample was CD4+ or CD8+ T cells sorted from blood, taken in a trial of the OX40 agonist ivuxolimab. The receptor's source is an adult with an advanced solid tumor such as melanoma, head and neck, liver or kidney cancer. CDR3 in amino acids: CASSAGTGGSTDTQYF. The CDR3 nucleotides are TGTGCCAGCAGTGCCGGGACAGGGGGGAGCACAGATACGCAGTATTTT.